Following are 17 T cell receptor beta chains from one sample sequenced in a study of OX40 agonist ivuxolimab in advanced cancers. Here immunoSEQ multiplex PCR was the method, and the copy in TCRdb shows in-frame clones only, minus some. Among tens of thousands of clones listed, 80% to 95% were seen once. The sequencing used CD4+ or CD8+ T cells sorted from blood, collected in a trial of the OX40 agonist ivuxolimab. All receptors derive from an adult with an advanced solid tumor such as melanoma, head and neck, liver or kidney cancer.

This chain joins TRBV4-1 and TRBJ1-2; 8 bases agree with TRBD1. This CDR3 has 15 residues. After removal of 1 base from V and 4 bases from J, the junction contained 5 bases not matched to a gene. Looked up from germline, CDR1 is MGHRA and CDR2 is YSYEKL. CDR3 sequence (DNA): TGCGCCAGCAGCCAAGGACAGGGGTGGACCTATGGCTACACCTTC. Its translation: CASSQGQGWTYGYTF.

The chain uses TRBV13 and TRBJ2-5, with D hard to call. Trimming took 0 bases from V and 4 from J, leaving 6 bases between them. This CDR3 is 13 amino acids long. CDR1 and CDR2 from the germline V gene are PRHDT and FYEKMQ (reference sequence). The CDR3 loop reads CASSLGLTETQYF. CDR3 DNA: TGTGCCAGCAGCTTAGGACTAACAGAGACCCAGTACTTC.

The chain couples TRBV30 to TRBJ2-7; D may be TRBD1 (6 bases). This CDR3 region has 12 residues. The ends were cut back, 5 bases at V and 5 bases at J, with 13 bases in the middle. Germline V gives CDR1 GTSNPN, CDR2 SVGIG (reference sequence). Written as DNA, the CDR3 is TGTGCCTGGGGGCCAGGGGTCAACGAGCAGTACTTC. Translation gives CAWGPGVNEQYF.

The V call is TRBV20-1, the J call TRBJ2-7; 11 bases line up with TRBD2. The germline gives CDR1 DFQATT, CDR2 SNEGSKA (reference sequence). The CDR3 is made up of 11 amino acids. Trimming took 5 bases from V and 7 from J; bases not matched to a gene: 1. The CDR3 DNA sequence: TGCAGTGCTCGACTAGCGGGGGAGCAGTACTTC. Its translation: CSARLAGEQYF.

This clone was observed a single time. The CDR3 region has the DNA TGTGCCAGCAGTGAACTGGGCCTGAATGAAAAACTGTTTTTT. This encodes CASSELGLNEKLFF. This chain joins TRBV2 and TRBJ1-4, with D unclear. V lost 2 bases, J lost 5 bases, and 9 bases lay in between. The germline V gene encodes CDR1 SNHLY and CDR2 FYNNEI. CDR3 length: 14 amino acids.

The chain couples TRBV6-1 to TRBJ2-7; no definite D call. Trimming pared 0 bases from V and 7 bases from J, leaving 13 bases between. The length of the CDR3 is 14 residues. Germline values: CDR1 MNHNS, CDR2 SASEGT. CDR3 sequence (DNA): TGTGCCAGCAGTGAAGCCGGTGGCCCTCTTGAGCAGTACTTC. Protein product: CASSEAGGPLEQYF.

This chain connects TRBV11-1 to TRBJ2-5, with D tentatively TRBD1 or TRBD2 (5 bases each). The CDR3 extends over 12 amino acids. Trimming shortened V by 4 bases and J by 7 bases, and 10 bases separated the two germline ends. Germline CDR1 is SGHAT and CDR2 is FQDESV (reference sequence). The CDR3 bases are TGTGCCAGCAGCTGGGGCGAGGGGACCCAGTACTTC. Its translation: CASSWGEGTQYF.

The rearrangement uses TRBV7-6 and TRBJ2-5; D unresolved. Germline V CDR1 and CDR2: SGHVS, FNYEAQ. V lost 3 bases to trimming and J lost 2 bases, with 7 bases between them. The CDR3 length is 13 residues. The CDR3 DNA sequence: TGTGCCAGCAGCTTGAGACCTCAAGAGACCCAGTACTTC. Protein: CASSLRPQETQYF.

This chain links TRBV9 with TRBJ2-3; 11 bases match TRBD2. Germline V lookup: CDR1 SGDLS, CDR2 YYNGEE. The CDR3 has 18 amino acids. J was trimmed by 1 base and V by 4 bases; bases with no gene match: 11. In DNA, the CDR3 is TGTGCCAGCAGCCTCCACCCAATGACTAGCGGGGGCACAGATACGCAGTATTTT. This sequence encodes CASSLHPMTSGGTDTQYF.

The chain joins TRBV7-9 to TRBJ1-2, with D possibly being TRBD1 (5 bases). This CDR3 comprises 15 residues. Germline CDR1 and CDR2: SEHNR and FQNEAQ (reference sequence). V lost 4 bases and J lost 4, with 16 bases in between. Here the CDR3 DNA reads TGTGCCAGCAGCTCCGATGGGCGGGGGACCTATGGCTACACCTTC. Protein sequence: CASSSDGRGTYGYTF. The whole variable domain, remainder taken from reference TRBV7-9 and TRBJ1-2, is DTGVSQNPRHKITKRGQNVTFRCDPISEHNRLYWYRQTLGQGPEFLTYFQNEAQLEKSRLLSDRFSAERPKGSFSTLEIQRTEQGDSAMYLCASSSDGRGTYGYTFGSGTRLTVV.

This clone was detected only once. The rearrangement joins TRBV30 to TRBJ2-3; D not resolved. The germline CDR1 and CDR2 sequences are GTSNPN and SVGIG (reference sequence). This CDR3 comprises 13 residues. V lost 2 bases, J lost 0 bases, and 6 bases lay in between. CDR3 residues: CAWSHSSTDTQYF. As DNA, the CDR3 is TGTGCCTGGAGTCACAGTAGCACAGATACGCAGTATTTT.

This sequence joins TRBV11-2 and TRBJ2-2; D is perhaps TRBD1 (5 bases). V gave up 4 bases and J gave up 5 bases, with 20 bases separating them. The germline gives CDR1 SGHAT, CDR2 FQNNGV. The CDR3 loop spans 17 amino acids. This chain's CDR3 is CASSSPDGAILTGELFF. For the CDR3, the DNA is TGTGCCAGCAGCTCCCCCGATGGGGCTATATTAACCGGGGAGCTGTTTTTT.

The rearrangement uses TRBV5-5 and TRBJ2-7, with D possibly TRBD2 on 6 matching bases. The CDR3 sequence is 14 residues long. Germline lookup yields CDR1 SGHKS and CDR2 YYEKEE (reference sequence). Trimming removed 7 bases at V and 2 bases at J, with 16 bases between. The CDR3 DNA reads TGTGCCAGCGTACCGGAGGGTTTAGCCTACGAGCAGTACTTC. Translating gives CASVPEGLAYEQYF.

For the CDR3, the DNA is TGTGCCAGCAGCCCAGAAAAATGGGGCCGGGGGCACACTGAAGCTTTCTTT. This sequence encodes CASSPEKWGRGHTEAFF. J is TRBJ1-1 and V is TRBV7-9; weak D call: TRBD1 (6 bases). V lost 5 bases and J lost 3, with 22 bases in between. From germline, CDR1 is SEHNR and CDR2 FQNEAQ (reference sequence). The CDR3 length is 17 residues.

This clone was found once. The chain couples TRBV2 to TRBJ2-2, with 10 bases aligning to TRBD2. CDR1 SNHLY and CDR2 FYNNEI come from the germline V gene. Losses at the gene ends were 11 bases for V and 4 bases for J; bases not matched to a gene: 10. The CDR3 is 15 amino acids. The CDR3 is CAYGTSEGATGELFF. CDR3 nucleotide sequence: TGTGCCTACGGGACTAGCGAGGGGGCCACCGGGGAGCTGTTTTTT.

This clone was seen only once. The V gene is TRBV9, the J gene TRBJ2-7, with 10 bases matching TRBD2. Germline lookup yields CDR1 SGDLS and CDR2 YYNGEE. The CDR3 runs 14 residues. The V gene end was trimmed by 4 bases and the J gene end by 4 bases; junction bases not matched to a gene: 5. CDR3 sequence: CASSPGLAAYEQYF. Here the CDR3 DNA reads TGTGCCAGCAGCCCTGGACTAGCGGCGTACGAGCAGTACTTC.

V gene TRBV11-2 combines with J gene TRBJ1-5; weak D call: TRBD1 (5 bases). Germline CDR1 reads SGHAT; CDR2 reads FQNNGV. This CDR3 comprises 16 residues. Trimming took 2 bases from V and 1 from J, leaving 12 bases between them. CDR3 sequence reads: CASSLFRGGSNQPQHF. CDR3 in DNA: TGTGCCAGCAGCTTATTCCGGGGGGGAAGCAATCAGCCCCAGCATTTT.